Listed here are 11 T cell receptor beta chains from one sample, sequenced in a study of control samples from healthy donors and cancer patients. Generated by immunoSEQ multiplex PCR, the TCRdb table keeps only in-frame clones and is missing some. This table holds 55,000 to 85,000 clones, more than 75% found once. The source material was PBMCs. These receptors were obtained from a woman aged 45-60 years with head and neck cancer.

This chain connects TRBV4-3 to TRBJ2-6; weak D call: TRBD2 (6 bases). Germline lookup yields CDR1 LGHNA and CDR2 YSLEER. The V and J ends lost 2 bases and 0 bases respectively, with 17 bases between them. The CDR3 covers 19 residues. This chain's CDR3 is CASSQSPLGRGSGANVLTF. CDR3 DNA: TGCGCCAGCAGCCAATCCCCTTTAGGGCGGGGCTCTGGGGCCAACGTCCTGACTTTC.

The chain has TRBV4-3 and TRBJ1-1, with D maybe TRBD1 (6 bases). The germline gives CDR1 LGHNA, CDR2 YSLEER. Trimming left V 0 bases short and J 5 bases short, with 22 bases between. The CDR3 is made up of 18 amino acids. For the CDR3, the DNA is TGCGCCAGCAGCCAAGACAAATACAGGGCAGCCCCGTGGACTGAAGCTTTCTTT. It yields the protein CASSQDKYRAAPWTEAFF.

There are a few counts of this clone. This sequence joins TRBV6-5 and TRBJ1-1, with TRBD1 matching 9 bases. The CDR3 is made up of 14 amino acids. Unmatched junction bases numbered 7, after V lost 6 bases and J lost 5 bases. CDR1 and CDR2 from the germline V gene are MNHEY and SVGAGI. The CDR3 bases are TGTGCCAGCAGCGTACAGGGGGCGAGGACTGAAGCTTTCTTT. This codes for CASSVQGARTEAFF.

The gene calls are TRBV7-8 and TRBJ1-1; D is unresolved. V dropped 5 bases and J dropped 1 base, with 11 bases sitting between them. The CDR3 has 14 amino acids. Per the germline V gene, CDR1 is SGHVS and CDR2 is FQNEAQ. CDR3 sequence reads: CASSKRASNTEAFF. CDR3 nucleotides: TGTGCCAGCAGCAAACGGGCATCGAACACTGAAGCTTTCTTT.

V and J are TRBV5-4 and TRBJ2-5, with D perhaps matching TRBD2 (6 bases). The V gene's germline CDR1 is SGHNT and CDR2 YYREEE (reference sequence). V gave up 5 bases and J gave up 6 bases, with 20 bases separating them. The CDR3 consists of 15 residues. For the CDR3, the DNA is TGTGCCAGCAGTAACCAAGAAGGTCGGGGGAAGACCCAGTACTTC. The encoded protein is CASSNQEGRGKTQYF.

This clone appeared once. The genes are TRBV5-5 and TRBJ1-2, with a tentative D call TRBD1 (6 bases). Per the germline V gene, CDR1 is SGHKS and CDR2 is YYEKEE (reference sequence). There are 15 residues in the CDR3. Trimming pared 0 bases from V and 4 bases from J, leaving 13 bases between. The CDR3 nucleotides are TGTGCCAGCAGCTTGGGACAGGATTTGGGCTATGGCTACACCTTC. It encodes CASSLGQDLGYGYTF.

The chain combines TRBV27 with TRBJ2-2; D is perhaps TRBD1 or TRBD2 (6 bases each). The CDR3 contains 14 residues. Germline V gene sequence: CDR1 MNHEY, CDR2 SMNVEV (reference sequence). Trimming removed 7 bases from V and 5 bases from J, with 14 bases in between. The CDR3 spells CASTTGTPTGELFF. For the CDR3, the DNA is TGTGCCAGCACAACAGGGACTCCGACCGGGGAGCTGTTTTTT.

This clone has a handful of counts. J is TRBJ1-4 and V is TRBV5-1, with TRBD1 as a possible D gene (6 bases). V was shortened by 2 bases and J by 5 bases, with 10 bases between the two germline ends. This CDR3 is 14 amino acids long. Germline CDR1 is SGHRS and CDR2 is YFSETQ. The CDR3 spells CASSFGQGNEKLFF. In nucleotides, the CDR3 is TGCGCCAGCAGCTTTGGGCAGGGGAATGAAAAACTGTTTTTT.

This clone was counted only a few times. CDR3 nucleotide sequence: TGTGCCAGCAGCCCACTGATAGTCACAGGGGCTAATGAAAAACTGTTTTTT. This encodes CASSPLIVTGANEKLFF. V is TRBV7-8 and J is TRBJ1-4; 7 bases are shared with TRBD1. The CDR3 sequence is 17 residues long. Germline V gene data show CDR1 as SGHVS and CDR2 as FQNEAQ. V gave up 5 bases and J gave up 3 bases; unmatched junction bases: 12.

V is TRBV6-5 and J is TRBJ2-7; D possibly corresponds to TRBD1 (5 bases). Germline V CDR1 and CDR2: MNHEY, SVGAGI. This CDR3 is 14 amino acids long. V shed 5 bases and J shed 4 bases, with 15 bases lying between them. In DNA form, the CDR3 reads TGTGCCAGCAGTAAGACAGCCACCGATTACGAGCAGTACTTC. Translation gives CASSKTATDYEQYF.

The rearrangement joins TRBV9 to TRBJ2-7; 10 positions agree with TRBD1. In germline, CDR1 is SGDLS, CDR2 YYNGEE. CDR3 length: 15 residues. V gave up 3 bases and J gave up 2 bases; unmatched junction bases: 5. For the CDR3, the DNA is TGTGCCAGCAGCGCTGGGACAGGGGTGGCCTACGAGCAGTACTTC. It translates to CASSAGTGVAYEQYF.